This T cell receptor (beta chain) stems from a study of long-term antiretroviral therapy in people with HIV. Study-level points and caveats: Those clones which expanded before ART made up the dominant part of the repertoire at all time points.

Deletions cut 3 bases from V and 4 bases from J, with 9 bases between. This CDR3 is built from 13 residues. Germline CDR1 is LNHDA and CDR2 is SQIVND (reference sequence). The assay used was immunoSEQ (version v3.0), run at survey level. Data came from immunoSEQ multiplex PCR; TCRdb stores just in-frame clones and leaves some out. The sample records 20,000 to 25,000 clones, roughly 85% being singletons. Comment on this clone: What it recognizes is unknown.

The study used samples holding 1-10 million cryopreserved PBMC before DNA extraction. Material: unsorted PBMCs, obtained less than 2.5 years after starting antiretroviral therapy. The TCR was taken from a man aged 35 to 55 with HIV. The chain joins TRBV19 to TRBJ1-2; possibly TRBD1 for D (5 bases). In DNA form, the CDR3 reads TGTGCCAGTAGTATGGGGGAACGCTATGGCTACACCTTC. Amino acid sequence: CASSMGERYGYTF. Full variable domain (remainder filled in from reference TRBV19 and TRBJ1-2): DGGITQSPKYLFRKEGQNVTLSCEQNLNHDAMYWYRQDPGQGLRLIYYSQIVNDFQKGDIAEGYSVSREKKESFPLTVTSAQKNPTAFYLCASSMGERYGYTFGSGTRLTVV.